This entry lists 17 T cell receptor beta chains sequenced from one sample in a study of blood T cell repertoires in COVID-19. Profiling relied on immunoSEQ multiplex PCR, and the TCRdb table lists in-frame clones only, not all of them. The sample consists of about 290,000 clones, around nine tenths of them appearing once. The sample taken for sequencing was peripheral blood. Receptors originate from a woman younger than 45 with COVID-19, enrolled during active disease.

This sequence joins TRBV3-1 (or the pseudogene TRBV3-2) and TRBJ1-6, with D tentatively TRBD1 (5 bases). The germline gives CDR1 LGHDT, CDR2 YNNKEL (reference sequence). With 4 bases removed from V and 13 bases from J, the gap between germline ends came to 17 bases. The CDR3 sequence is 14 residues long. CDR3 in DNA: TGTGCCAGCAGCCGGGCGAGACAGTCGGACCCCCTCCACTTT. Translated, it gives CASSRARQSDPLHF.

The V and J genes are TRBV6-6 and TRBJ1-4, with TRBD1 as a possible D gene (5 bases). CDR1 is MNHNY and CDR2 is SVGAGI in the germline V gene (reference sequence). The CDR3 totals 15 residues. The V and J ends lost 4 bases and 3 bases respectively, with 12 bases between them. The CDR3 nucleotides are TGTGCCAGCAGTTCCCAGGGTGAGGCTAATGAAAAACTGTTTTTT. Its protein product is CASSSQGEANEKLFF.

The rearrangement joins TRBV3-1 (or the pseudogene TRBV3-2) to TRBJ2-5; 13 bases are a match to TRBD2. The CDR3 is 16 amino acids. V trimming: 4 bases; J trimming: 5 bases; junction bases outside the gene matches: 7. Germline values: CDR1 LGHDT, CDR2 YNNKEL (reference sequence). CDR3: CASSPGLAGWGETQYF. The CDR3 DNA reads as TGTGCCAGCAGCCCGGGACTAGCGGGGTGGGGGGAGACCCAGTACTTC.

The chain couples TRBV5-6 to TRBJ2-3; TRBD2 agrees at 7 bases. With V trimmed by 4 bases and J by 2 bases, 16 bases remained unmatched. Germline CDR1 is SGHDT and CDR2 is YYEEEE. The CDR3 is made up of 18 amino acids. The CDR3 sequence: CASSPTLAGLVNTDTQYF. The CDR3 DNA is TGTGCCAGCAGCCCCACTCTTGCCGGACTAGTAAACACAGATACGCAGTATTTT.

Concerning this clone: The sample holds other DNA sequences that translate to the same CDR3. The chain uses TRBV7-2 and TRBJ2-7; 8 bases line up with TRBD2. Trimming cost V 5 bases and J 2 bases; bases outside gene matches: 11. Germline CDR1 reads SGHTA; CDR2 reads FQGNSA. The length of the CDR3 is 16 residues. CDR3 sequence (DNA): TGTGCCAGCAGCCAACGTCGACTAGCGCAAGCCTACGAGCAGTACTTC. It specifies CASSQRRLAQAYEQYF.

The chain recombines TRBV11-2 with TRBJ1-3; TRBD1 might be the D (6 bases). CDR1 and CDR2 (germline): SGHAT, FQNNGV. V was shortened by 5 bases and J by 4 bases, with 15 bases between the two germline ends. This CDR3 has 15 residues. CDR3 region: CASSPTTGPGNTIYF. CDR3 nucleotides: TGTGCCAGCAGCCCAACTACAGGGCCCGGAAACACCATATATTTT.

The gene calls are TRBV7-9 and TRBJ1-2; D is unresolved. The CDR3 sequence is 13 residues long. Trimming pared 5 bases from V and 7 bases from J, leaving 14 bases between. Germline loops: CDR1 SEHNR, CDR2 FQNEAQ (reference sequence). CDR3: CASSPPLVAGYTF. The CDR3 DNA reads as TGTGCCAGCAGCCCCCCCTTGGTGGCTGGCTACACCTTC.

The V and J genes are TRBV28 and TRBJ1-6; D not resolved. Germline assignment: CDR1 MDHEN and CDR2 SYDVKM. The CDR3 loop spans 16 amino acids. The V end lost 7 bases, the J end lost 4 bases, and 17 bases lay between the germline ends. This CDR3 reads CASTLGARRYNSPLHF. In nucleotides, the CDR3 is TGTGCCAGCACCTTGGGAGCCCGGAGGTATAATTCACCCCTCCACTTT.

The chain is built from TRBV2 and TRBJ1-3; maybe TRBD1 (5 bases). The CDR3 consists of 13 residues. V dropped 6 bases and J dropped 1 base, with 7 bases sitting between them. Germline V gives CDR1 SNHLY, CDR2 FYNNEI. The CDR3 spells CASRAGSGNTIYF. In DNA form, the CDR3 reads TGTGCCAGCAGGGCAGGGTCTGGAAACACCATATATTTT.

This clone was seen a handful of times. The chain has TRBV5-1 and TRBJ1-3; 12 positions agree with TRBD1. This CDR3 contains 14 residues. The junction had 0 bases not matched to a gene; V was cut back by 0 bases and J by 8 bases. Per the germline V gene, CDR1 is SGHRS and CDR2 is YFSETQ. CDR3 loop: CASSLGDRGHTIYF. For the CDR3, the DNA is TGCGCCAGCAGCTTGGGGGACAGGGGGCACACCATATATTTT.

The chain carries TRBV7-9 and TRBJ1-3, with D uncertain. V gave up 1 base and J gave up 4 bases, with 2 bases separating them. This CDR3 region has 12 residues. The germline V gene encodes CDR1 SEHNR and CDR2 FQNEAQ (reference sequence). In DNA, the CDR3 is TGTGCCAGCAGCTTAGTAGGAAACACCATATATTTT. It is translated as CASSLVGNTIYF.

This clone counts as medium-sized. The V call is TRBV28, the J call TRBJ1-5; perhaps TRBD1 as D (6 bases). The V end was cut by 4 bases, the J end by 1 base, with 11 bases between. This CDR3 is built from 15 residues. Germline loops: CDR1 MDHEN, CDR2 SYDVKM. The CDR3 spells CASSYTGFSNQPQHF. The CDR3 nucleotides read TGTGCCAGCAGTTACACAGGGTTCAGCAATCAGCCCCAGCATTTT.

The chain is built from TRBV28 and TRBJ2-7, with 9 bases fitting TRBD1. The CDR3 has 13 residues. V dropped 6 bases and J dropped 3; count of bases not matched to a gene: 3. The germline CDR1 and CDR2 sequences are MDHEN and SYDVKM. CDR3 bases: TGTGCCAGCAGGGGGACAGGGCTCTACGAGCAGTACTTC. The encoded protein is CASRGTGLYEQYF.

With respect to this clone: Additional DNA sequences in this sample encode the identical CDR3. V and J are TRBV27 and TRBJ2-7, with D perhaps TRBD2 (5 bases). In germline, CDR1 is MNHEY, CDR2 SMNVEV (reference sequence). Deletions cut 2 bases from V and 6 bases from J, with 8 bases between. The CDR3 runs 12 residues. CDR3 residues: CASSLLGGEQYF. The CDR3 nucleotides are TGTGCCAGCAGTTTACTTGGAGGCGAGCAGTACTTC.

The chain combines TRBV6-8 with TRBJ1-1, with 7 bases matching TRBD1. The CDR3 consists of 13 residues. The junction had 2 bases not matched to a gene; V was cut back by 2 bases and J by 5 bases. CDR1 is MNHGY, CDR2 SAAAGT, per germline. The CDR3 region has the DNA TGTGCCAGCAGTTACCCGACAGGGACTGAAGCTTTCTTT. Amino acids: CASSYPTGTEAFF.

CDR3 in amino acids: CASSAGVSNQPQHF. CDR3 bases: TGTGCCAGCAGCGCCGGGGTCAGCAATCAGCCCCAGCATTTT. This chain connects TRBV9 to TRBJ1-5; D is unresolved. CDR1 and CDR2 (germline): SGDLS, YYNGEE. This CDR3 has 14 residues. Trimming removed 3 bases from V and 1 base from J, with 8 bases in between.

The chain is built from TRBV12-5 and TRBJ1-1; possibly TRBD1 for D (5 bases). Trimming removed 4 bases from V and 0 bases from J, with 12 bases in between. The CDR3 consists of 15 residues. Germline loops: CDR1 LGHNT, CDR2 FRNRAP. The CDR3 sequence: CASGWAWGMNTEAFF. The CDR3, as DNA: TGTGCTAGTGGTTGGGCGTGGGGCATGAACACTGAAGCTTTCTTT.